This T cell receptor beta chain came from a study of cytomegalovirus exposure and HLA in healthy donors. Note on this clone: Other nucleotide sequences from this sample produce the same CDR3.

With 60 Vbeta and 13 Jbeta primers, the PCR was carried out. Sequencing used immunoSEQ multiplex PCR; TCRdb keeps in-frame clones, though not all of them. The sample contains about 160,000 clones, around 60% of which appear only once. Material: PBMCs. The sequence derives from a woman in her fifties or sixties in good health and CMV-seropositive.

Written as DNA, the CDR3 is TGTGCCATCAGCGACTCGGGAACAGGGGGAGGGGGCTACACCTTC. It specifies CAISDSGTGGGGYTF. V usage is TRBV10-3 and J usage is TRBJ1-2, with TRBD1 identical over 8 bases. The CDR3 is 15 amino acids. CDR1 and CDR2 from the germline V gene are ENHRY and SYGVKD. V trimming: 6 bases; J trimming: 8 bases; junction bases outside the gene matches: 14.